The text below deals with one TCR beta chain. Its antigen is unidentified. The record originates from a study of T-cell memory formation after mild COVID-19. Constant-segment primers were used for 5'RACE, and the resulting TCR alpha and TCR beta cDNA libraries carried sample barcodes and UMIs. TCRdb reprocessed the 5' RACE reads with MiXCR, giving one entry per CDR3 protein. The sample lists hundreds of thousands of distinct CDR3 sequences; 15% to 20% were seen once. This CDR3 is 15 amino acids long. Germline V lookup: CDR1 KGHDR, CDR2 SFDVKD. Trimming cost V 6 bases and J 4 bases, with 14 bases left between them. Study-level points and caveats: Among clones contracting day 15 to 85, CD4/CD8 was balanced, whereas later expanders leaned CD4+.

This receptor was obtained from an adult woman who had mild COVID-19 (a few samples of this study predate the infection). Cell type and time point are not known. The chain recombines TRBV24-1 with TRBJ2-2; D is possibly TRBD1 (5 bases). Specimen: PBMCs or a T cell subset sorted from them (not recorded which). CDR3 region: CATSNHRKPTGELFF. CDR3 in DNA: TGTGCCACCAGTAACCACAGGAAACCCACCGGGGAGCTGTTTTTT.